Presented here are 27 T cell receptor beta chains from one specimen sequenced in a study of Graves' ophthalmopathy and Graves' hyperthyroidism. RNA transcripts served as template for amplifying TCR beta CDR3 sequences. The first-round RT-PCR employed HTBI primers together with the Qiagen OneStep RT-PCR kit. A multiplex PCR was then performed as the second round. TCRdb passed the multiplex PCR reads through MiXCR, listing each CDR3 protein once. The sample yields around 590,000 distinct CDR3 sequences, under 45% seen once. The sequenced sample was peripheral blood or thyroid tissue (not recorded which). These receptors all stem from an adult man with Graves' hyperthyroidism.

Worth noting for this clonotype: A much larger clonotype is one base distant, so this may be a read error. The chain is built from TRBV9 and TRBJ1-2; a weak D match, TRBD1 (5 bases). V was clipped by 2 bases and J by 4 bases, with 12 bases between them. The length of the CDR3 is 14 residues. Germline V CDR1 and CDR2: SGDLS, YYNGEE. In DNA form, the CDR3 reads TGTGCCAGCAGCGTGGGGGGGTCGGTCTATGGCTACACCTTC. Amino acid sequence: CASSVGGSVYGYTF. The whole variable domain, filled in from reference TRBV9 and TRBJ1-2, reads DSGVTQTPKHLITATGQRVTLRCSPRSGDLSVYWYQQSLDQGLQFLIQYYNGEERAKGNILERFSAQQFPDLHSELNLSSLELGDSALYFCASSVGGSVYGYTFGSGTRLTVV.

This rearrangement joins TRBV5-1 to TRBJ2-7; tentatively, D is TRBD1 (6 bases). The CDR3 is 15 residues long. Trimming took off 4 bases at V and 2 bases at J, with 16 bases between the two ends. Per the germline V gene, CDR1 is SGHRS and CDR2 is YFSETQ. CDR3: CASSPRTAKPYEQYF. The CDR3 DNA follows: TGCGCCAGCAGCCCAAGGACAGCTAAACCCTACGAGCAGTACTTC.

This clonotype appeared many times. The chain combines TRBV10-3 with TRBJ1-5; 8 nucleotides line up with TRBD1. The CDR3 length is 15 residues. The trim removed 3 bases at V and 0 bases at J, leaving 1 base unmatched. The germline V gene encodes CDR1 ENHRY and CDR2 SYGVKD. The CDR3 coding sequence is TGTGCCATCAGTGACGACAGGGGTAGCAATCAGCCCCAGCATTTT. Translating gives CAISDDRGSNQPQHF.

This sequence joins TRBV27 and TRBJ2-7; D perhaps matches TRBD2 (5 bases). The CDR3 is made up of 14 amino acids. Trimming removed 0 bases from V and 1 base from J, with 7 bases in between. CDR1 and CDR2 from the germline V gene are MNHEY and SMNVEV (reference sequence). DNA for the CDR3: TGTGCCAGCAGTTTATCGCGGAGGTCCTACGAGCAGTACTTC. Translating it yields CASSLSRRSYEQYF.

Concerning this clonotype itself: A read error may be the cause here, since a much bigger clone is one base away. Since the CDR3 does not end with the conserved phenylalanine or tryptophan, this likely comes from a read error. This chain uses TRBV12-3 or TRBV12-4 with TRBJ2-6, with 9 bases identical to TRBD1. CDR3 length: 17 amino acids. V lost 5 bases to trimming and J lost 4 bases; unmatched junction nucleotides: 9. CDR3 coding DNA: TGTGCCAGCAGTCCGTGGACAGGGGAGGCCGGGGCCAACGTCCTGACTTCC. Translation: CASSPWTGEAGANVLTS.

The chain links TRBV10-3 to TRBJ1-1; D perhaps matches TRBD1 (5 bases). The CDR3 loop spans 11 amino acids. Germline V gives CDR1 ENHRY, CDR2 SYGVKD. Trimming left V 4 bases short and J 10 bases short, with 10 bases between. The CDR3 here is CAISGTGGAFF. CDR3 DNA sequence: TGTGCCATCAGTGGTACAGGAGGAGCTTTCTTT.

The CDR3 DNA follows: TGTGCCAGCAGGGATACAGGGGGTGATGAAAAACTGTTTTTT. Its protein product is CASRDTGGDEKLFF. The chain combines TRBV6-1 with TRBJ1-4; 8 positions match TRBD1. Germline assignment: CDR1 MNHNS and CDR2 SASEGT. The ends lost 6 bases at V and 6 bases at J; junction bases unmatched: 6. This CDR3 comprises 14 residues.

The chain couples TRBV20-1 to TRBJ2-2; 14 bases map to TRBD2. V shed 4 bases, J shed 6 bases, and the junction held 7 bases outside the gene matches. This CDR3 is built from 16 residues. Per the germline V gene, CDR1 is DFQATT and CDR2 is SNEGSKA (reference sequence). The CDR3 reads CSAKTSGGAFAGELFF. For the CDR3, the DNA is TGCAGTGCTAAGACTAGCGGGGGGGCCTTCGCCGGGGAGCTGTTTTTT.

This clonotype was observed at least ten times. This chain joins TRBV20-1 and TRBJ2-5, with a possible D match to TRBD2 (6 bases). The CDR3 length is 13 residues. V was pared by 7 bases and J by 2 bases, with 14 bases between. CDR1 is DFQATT, CDR2 SNEGSKA, per germline (reference sequence). The CDR3 sequence: CSGLGTLQETQYF. The CDR3 DNA follows: TGCAGTGGTTTGGGGACTTTACAAGAGACCCAGTACTTC.

V gene TRBV2 combines with J gene TRBJ2-1, with D uncertain. V was pared by 2 bases and J by 6 bases, with 11 bases between. Germline assignment: CDR1 SNHLY and CDR2 FYNNEI. The CDR3 loop spans 14 amino acids. The CDR3 DNA sequence: TGTGCCAGCAGTGAACGTTGGCTAACCAATGAGCAGTTCTTC. This sequence encodes CASSERWLTNEQFF.

This chain uses TRBV7-9 with TRBJ2-5; D is perhaps TRBD2 (6 bases). This CDR3 is 15 amino acids long. Trimming removed 5 bases at V and 0 bases at J, with 13 bases between. In germline, CDR1 is SEHNR, CDR2 FQNEAQ (reference sequence). The CDR3 DNA sequence: TGTGCCAGCAGCCGCACCGCGGGGTACCAAGAGACCCAGTACTTC. It is translated as CASSRTAGYQETQYF.

The chain is built from TRBV7-8 and TRBJ2-3; no clear D gene. The CDR3 totals 15 residues. Trimming cost V 2 bases and J 5 bases, with 14 bases left between them. Per the germline V gene, CDR1 is SGHVS and CDR2 is FQNEAQ. The CDR3 nucleotides are TGTGCCAGCAGCTTACTAGACAACCCGCGAGATACGCAGTATTTT. Translated, it gives CASSLLDNPRDTQYF.

At least ten counts were recorded for this clonotype. The V gene is TRBV10-2, the J gene TRBJ2-7; TRBD1 matches at 7 bases. The J segment lost 3 bases and the V segment lost 2 bases, leaving 7 bases of the junction unmatched. Germline V gives CDR1 WSHSY, CDR2 SAAADI. This CDR3 contains 15 residues. CDR3 in amino acids: CASSERQGVNYEQYF. CDR3 DNA: TGCGCCAGCAGTGAGAGACAGGGCGTTAACTACGAGCAGTACTTC.

The V gene is TRBV12-3 or TRBV12-4, the J gene TRBJ1-4; no firm D call. Trimming removed 4 bases at V and 5 bases at J, with 8 bases between. The CDR3 runs to 13 residues. In DNA, the CDR3 is TGTGCCAGCAGTTCGCATTACAATGAAAAACTGTTTTTT. Amino acids: CASSSHYNEKLFF.

The rearrangement links TRBV2 to TRBJ1-5; weak D call: TRBD1 (6 bases). Germline CDR1 SNHLY, CDR2 FYNNEI. The CDR3 runs 14 residues. Trimming cost V 5 bases and J 3 bases, with 11 bases left between them. In DNA form, the CDR3 reads TGTGCCAGCAGTCCTACAGGGAACAATCAGCCCCAGCATTTT. It codes for CASSPTGNNQPQHF.

This clonotype was found once. For the CDR3, the DNA is TGCAGCACCACGGGGGCTTTGACTGAAGCTTTCTTT. Amino acid sequence: CSTTGALTEAFF. The V gene is TRBV29-1, the J gene TRBJ1-1; TRBD1 might be the D (6 bases). The CDR3 is 12 amino acids. Deletions cut 8 bases from V and 5 bases from J, with 15 bases between. Per the germline V gene, CDR1 is SQVTM and CDR2 is ANQGSEA.

The chain links TRBV20-1 to TRBJ2-7; TRBD2 agrees at 7 bases. The length of the CDR3 is 14 residues. The V segment lost 2 bases and the J segment 0 bases; nucleotides outside the gene matches: 4. Germline values: CDR1 DFQATT, CDR2 SNEGSKA (reference sequence). The CDR3 spells CSARKRGSSYEQYF. In DNA form, the CDR3 reads TGCAGTGCTAGAAAGCGGGGCAGCTCCTACGAGCAGTACTTC.

This clonotype was picked up many times. The chain joins TRBV4-1 to TRBJ1-2; 8 nucleotides align to TRBD1. Germline assignment: CDR1 MGHRA and CDR2 YSYEKL. V was pared by 1 base and J by 2 bases, with 3 bases of the junction left unmatched. The CDR3 contains 15 residues. CDR3 DNA: TGCGCCAGCAGCCAAGGGGACAGGCCAAACTATGGCTACACCTTC. Residues: CASSQGDRPNYGYTF.

This clonotype was recorded once. The chain has TRBV2 and TRBJ2-5; D uncertain. The CDR3 runs 11 residues. V gave up 6 bases and J gave up 8 bases, with 10 bases separating them. The germline gives CDR1 SNHLY, CDR2 FYNNEI. The CDR3 here is CASSQGQTQYF. DNA of the CDR3: TGTGCCAGCAGCCAAGGGCAAACCCAGTACTTC.

This clonotype was recorded at least ten times. One end of the junction fails to match germline, which may point to a read error. The V call is TRBV29-1, the J call TRBJ2-7; D is undetermined. Germline V CDR1 and CDR2: SQVTM, ANQGSEA. The CDR3 is made up of 14 amino acids. Written as DNA, the CDR3 is TGCAGCGTTGAAACGAGATCACCGTCCTGCGAGCAGTACTTC. This codes for CSVETRSPSCEQYF.

This clonotype has a handful of counts. The CDR3 coding sequence is TGTGCCAGCAGTTCTTCTGGGACAGGGAATTTCTACGAGCAGTACTTC. Amino acids: CASSSSGTGNFYEQYF. The chain uses TRBV2 and TRBJ2-7; 9 positions agree with TRBD1. Germline V gene sequence: CDR1 SNHLY, CDR2 FYNNEI. CDR3 length: 16 residues. V was clipped by 5 bases and J by 3 bases; unmatched bases: 11.

There are a few counts of this clonotype. This chain links TRBV15 with TRBJ2-1; D is perhaps TRBD2 (6 bases). Trimming took 1 base from V and 5 from J, leaving 12 bases between them. Germline loops: CDR1 LNHNV, CDR2 YYDKDF (reference sequence). The CDR3 runs 15 residues. Here the CDR3 reads CATSRAGSANNEQFF. The CDR3 DNA sequence: TGTGCCACCAGCAGAGCCGGGAGTGCAAACAATGAGCAGTTCTTC.

This chain joins TRBV30 and TRBJ2-7; 10 nucleotides line up with TRBD2. Per germline, CDR1 GTSNPN and CDR2 SVGIG (reference sequence). CDR3 length equals 14 residues. After removal of 5 bases from V and 4 bases from J, the junction contained 8 bases not matched to a gene. CDR3 coding DNA: TGTGCCTGGGGACCGGGGGGACTAGCGTACGAGCAGTACTTC. Encoded protein: CAWGPGGLAYEQYF.

This clonotype has only one observation. J is TRBJ1-1 and V is TRBV10-3; 9 positions agree with TRBD1. Germline V gene data show CDR1 as ENHRY and CDR2 as SYGVKD. This CDR3 comprises 13 residues. Losses at the gene ends were 6 bases for V and 6 bases for J; bases not matched to a gene: 5. The CDR3 DNA sequence: TGTGCCATCAGACCGGGACAGGGATCTGAAGCTTTCTTT. Its protein product is CAIRPGQGSEAFF.

The chain uses TRBV6-5 and TRBJ1-6; D is uncertain. Germline V gene sequence: CDR1 MNHEY, CDR2 SVGAGI. This CDR3 region has 15 residues. V was trimmed by 5 bases and J by 4 bases, leaving 12 bases between them. The CDR3 DNA reads as TGTGCCAGCAGTCCAAACGGGCTTTATAATTCACCCCTCCACTTT. Translated, it gives CASSPNGLYNSPLHF.

The rearrangement uses TRBV2 and TRBJ2-7; D call uncertain. From germline, CDR1 is SNHLY and CDR2 FYNNEI. The CDR3 extends over 13 amino acids. V was clipped by 7 bases and J by 3 bases, with 13 bases between them. The CDR3 spells CASTDGSLYEQYF. Here the CDR3 DNA reads TGTGCCAGCACTGATGGCAGCCTCTACGAGCAGTACTTC.

The chain carries TRBV29-1 and TRBJ1-2; D is ambiguous. In germline, CDR1 is SQVTM, CDR2 ANQGSEA. Trimming removed 4 bases from V and 7 bases from J, with 16 bases in between. CDR3 length equals 13 residues. CDR3 protein: CSVAATRDPGYTF. The CDR3 DNA is TGCAGCGTTGCAGCGACGCGAGACCCTGGCTACACCTTC.